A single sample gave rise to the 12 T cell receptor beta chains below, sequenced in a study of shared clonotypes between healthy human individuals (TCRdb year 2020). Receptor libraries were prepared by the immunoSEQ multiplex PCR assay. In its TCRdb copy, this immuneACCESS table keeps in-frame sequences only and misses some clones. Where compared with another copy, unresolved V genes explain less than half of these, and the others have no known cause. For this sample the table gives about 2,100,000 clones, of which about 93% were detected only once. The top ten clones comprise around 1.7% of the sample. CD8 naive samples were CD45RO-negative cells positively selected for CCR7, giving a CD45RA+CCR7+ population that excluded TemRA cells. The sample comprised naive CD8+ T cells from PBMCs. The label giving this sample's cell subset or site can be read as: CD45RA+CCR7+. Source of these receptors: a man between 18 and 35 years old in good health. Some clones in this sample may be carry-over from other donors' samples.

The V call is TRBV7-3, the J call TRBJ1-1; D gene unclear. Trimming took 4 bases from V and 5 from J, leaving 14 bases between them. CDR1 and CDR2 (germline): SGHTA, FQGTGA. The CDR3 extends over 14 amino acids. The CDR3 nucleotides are TGTGCCAGCAGCTCTTTCTTATATGGAACTGAAGCTTTCTTT. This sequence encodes CASSSFLYGTEAFF.

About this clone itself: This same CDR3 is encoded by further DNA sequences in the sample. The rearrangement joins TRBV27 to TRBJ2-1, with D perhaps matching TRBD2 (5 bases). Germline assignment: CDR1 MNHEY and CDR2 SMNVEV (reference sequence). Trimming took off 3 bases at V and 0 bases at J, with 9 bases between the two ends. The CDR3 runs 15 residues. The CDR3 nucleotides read TGTGCCAGCAGTTTGCCGGGAAGCTCCTACAATGAGCAGTTCTTC. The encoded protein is CASSLPGSSYNEQFF.

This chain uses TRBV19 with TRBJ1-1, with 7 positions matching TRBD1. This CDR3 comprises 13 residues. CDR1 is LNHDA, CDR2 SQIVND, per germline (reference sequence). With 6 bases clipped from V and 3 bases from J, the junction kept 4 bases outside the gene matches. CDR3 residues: CASRTTGDTEAFF. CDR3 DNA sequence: TGTGCCAGTAGGACCACAGGGGACACTGAAGCTTTCTTT.

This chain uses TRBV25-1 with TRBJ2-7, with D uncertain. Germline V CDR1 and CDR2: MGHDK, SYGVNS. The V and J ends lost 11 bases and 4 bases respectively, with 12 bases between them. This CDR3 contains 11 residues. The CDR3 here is CAAAGSYEQYF. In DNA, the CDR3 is TGTGCCGCGGCAGGCTCATACGAGCAGTACTTC.

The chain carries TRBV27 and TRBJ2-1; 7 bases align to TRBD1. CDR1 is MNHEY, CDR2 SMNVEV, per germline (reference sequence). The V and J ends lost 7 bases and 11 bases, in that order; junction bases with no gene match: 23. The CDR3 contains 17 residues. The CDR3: CASMVRPQRGPKPQQFF. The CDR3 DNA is TGTGCCAGCATGGTGAGGCCCCAAAGGGGGCCAAAACCTCAGCAGTTCTTC.

CDR3 DNA: TGTGCCAGCAGTGCCTACGGCGTCTCTCTCTCCTACGAGCAGTACTTC. Translation: CASSAYGVSLSYEQYF. V is TRBV6-1 and J is TRBJ2-7; no firm D call. Germline V gene lookup returns CDR1 MNHNS and CDR2 SASEGT. With 4 bases removed from V and 0 bases from J, the gap between germline ends came to 16 bases. The CDR3 covers 16 residues.

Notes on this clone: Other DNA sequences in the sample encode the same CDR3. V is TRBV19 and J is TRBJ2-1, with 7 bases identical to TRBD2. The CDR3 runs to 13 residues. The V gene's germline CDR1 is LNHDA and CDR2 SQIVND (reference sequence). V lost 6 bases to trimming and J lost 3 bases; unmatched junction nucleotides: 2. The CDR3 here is CASRSGNYNEQFF. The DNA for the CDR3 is TGTGCCAGTAGGAGCGGGAACTACAATGAGCAGTTCTTC.

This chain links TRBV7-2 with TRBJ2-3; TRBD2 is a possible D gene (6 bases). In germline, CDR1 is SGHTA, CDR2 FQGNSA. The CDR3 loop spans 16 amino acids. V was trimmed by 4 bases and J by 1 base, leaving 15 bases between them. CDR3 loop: CASSSAMWEGTDTQYF. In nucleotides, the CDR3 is TGTGCCAGCAGCTCCGCCATGTGGGAGGGCACAGATACGCAGTATTTT.

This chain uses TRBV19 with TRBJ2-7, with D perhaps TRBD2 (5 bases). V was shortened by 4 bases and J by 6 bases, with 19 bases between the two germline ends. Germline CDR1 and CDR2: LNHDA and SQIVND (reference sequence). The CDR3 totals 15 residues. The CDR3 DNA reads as TGTGCCAGTAGTACGAGCCCCAGTCTAGCCGGCGAGCAGTACTTC. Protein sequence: CASSTSPSLAGEQYF.

CDR3 bases: TGTGCCAGCAGCTTCGACACGGATGGGGAAGAGCAGTACTTC. Translated, it gives CASSFDTDGEEQYF. This rearrangement joins TRBV5-6 to TRBJ2-7; the D is unclear. The CDR3 runs 14 residues. Germline lookup yields CDR1 SGHDT and CDR2 YYEEEE. V was trimmed by 2 bases and J by 7 bases, leaving 16 bases between them.

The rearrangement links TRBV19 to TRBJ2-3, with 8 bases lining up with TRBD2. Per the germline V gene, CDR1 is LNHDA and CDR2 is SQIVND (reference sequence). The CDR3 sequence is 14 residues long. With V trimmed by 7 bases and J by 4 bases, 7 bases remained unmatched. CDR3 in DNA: TGTGCCAGTACCCCCAGCGGGAGCGCAGATACGCAGTATTTT. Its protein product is CASTPSGSADTQYF.

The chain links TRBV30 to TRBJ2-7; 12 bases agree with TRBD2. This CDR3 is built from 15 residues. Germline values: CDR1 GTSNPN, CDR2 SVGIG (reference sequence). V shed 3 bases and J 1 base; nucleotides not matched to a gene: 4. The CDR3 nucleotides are TGTGCCTGGAGCCGGACTAGCGGGACATCCTACGAGCAGTACTTC. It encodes CAWSRTSGTSYEQYF. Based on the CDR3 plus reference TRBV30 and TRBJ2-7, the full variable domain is SQTIHQWPATLVQPVGSPLSLECTVEGTSNPNLYWYRQAAGRGLQLLFYSVGIGQISSEVPQNLSASRPQDRQFILSSKKLLLSDSGFYLCAWSRTSGTSYEQYFGPGTRLTVT.